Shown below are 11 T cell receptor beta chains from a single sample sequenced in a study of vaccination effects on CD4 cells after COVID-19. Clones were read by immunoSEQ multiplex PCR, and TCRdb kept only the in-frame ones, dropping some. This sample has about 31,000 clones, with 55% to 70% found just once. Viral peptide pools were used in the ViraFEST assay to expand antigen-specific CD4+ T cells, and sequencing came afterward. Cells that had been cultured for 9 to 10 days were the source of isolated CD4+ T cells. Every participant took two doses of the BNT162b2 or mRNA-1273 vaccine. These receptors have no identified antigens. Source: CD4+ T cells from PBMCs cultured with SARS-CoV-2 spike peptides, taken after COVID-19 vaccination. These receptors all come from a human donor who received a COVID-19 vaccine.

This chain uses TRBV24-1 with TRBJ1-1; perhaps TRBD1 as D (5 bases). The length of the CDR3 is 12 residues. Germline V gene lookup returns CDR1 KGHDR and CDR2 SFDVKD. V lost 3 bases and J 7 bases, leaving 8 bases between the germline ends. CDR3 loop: CATSDRDDEAFF. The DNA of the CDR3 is TGTGCCACCAGTGATCGGGACGATGAAGCTTTCTTT.

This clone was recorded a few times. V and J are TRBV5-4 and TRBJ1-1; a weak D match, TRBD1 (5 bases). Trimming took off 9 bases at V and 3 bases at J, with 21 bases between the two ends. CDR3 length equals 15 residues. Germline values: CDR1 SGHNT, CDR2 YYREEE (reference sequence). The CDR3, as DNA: TGTGCCACCAACTCCGGGGGAGGTGGATACACTGAAGCTTTCTTT. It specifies CATNSGGGGYTEAFF.

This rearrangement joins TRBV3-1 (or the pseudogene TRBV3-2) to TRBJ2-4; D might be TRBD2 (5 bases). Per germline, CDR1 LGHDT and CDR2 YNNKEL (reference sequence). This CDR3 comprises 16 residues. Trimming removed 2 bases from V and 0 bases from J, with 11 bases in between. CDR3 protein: CASSQILGLAKNIQYF. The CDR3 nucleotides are TGTGCCAGCAGCCAAATCCTTGGACTAGCCAAAAACATTCAGTACTTC.

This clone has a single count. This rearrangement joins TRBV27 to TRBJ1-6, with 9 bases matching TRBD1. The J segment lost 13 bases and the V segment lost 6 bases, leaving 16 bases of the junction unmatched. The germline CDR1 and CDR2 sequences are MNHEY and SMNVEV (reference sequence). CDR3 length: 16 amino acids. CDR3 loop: CASSPMTGGSGVPLHF. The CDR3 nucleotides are TGTGCCAGCAGCCCTATGACAGGGGGAAGCGGTGTCCCCCTCCACTTT.

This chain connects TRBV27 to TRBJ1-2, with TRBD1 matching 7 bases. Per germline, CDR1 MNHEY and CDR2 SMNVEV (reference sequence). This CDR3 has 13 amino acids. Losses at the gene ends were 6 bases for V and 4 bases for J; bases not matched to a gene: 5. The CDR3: CASRRTGRYGYTF. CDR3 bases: TGTGCCAGCAGACGGACAGGCCGCTATGGCTACACCTTC.

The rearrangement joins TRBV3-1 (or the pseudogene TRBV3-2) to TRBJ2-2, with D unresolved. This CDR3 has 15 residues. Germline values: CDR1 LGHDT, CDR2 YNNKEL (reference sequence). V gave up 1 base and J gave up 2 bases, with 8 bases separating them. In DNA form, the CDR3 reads TGTGCCAGCAGCCAAGTTAACCAAAACACCGGGGAGCTGTTTTTT. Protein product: CASSQVNQNTGELFF.

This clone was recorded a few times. CDR3 DNA: TGTGCCAGCAGCCTCAGACTAGTTTCCGGGGAGCTGTTTTTT. Its protein product is CASSLRLVSGELFF. The V gene is TRBV7-2, the J gene TRBJ2-2, with D possibly TRBD2 on 6 matching bases. CDR1 SGHTA and CDR2 FQGNSA come from the germline V gene. CDR3 length equals 14 residues. Trimming left V 5 bases short and J 6 bases short, with 13 bases between.

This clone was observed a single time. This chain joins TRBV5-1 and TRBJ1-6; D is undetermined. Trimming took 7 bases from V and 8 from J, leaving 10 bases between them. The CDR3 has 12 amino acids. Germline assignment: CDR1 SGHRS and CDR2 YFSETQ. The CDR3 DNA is TGCGCCAGCGCCGACCGGGATTCACCCCTCCACTTT. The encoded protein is CASADRDSPLHF.

The CDR3 here is CASLGGPNEKLFF. CDR3 nucleotides: TGTGCCAGCCTAGGAGGGCCTAATGAAAAACTGTTTTTT. This rearrangement joins TRBV3-1 (or the pseudogene TRBV3-2) to TRBJ1-4; D ambiguous. The CDR3 loop spans 13 amino acids. Germline CDR1 and CDR2: LGHDT and YNNKEL (reference sequence). Trimming stripped 8 bases from V and 3 bases from J, with 10 bases between.

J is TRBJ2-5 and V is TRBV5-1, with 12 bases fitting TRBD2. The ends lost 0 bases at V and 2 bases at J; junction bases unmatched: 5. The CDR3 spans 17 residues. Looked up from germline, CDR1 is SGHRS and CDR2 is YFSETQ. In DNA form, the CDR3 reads TGCGCCAGCAGCTTGGCCATGCTAGCGGGGGGGCAAGAGACCCAGTACTTC. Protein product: CASSLAMLAGGQETQYF. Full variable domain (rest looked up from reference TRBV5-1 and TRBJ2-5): KAGVTQTPRYLIKTRGQQVTLSCSPISGHRSVSWYQQTPGQGLQFLFEYFSETQRNKGNFPGRFSGRQFSNSRSEMNVSTLELGDSALYLCASSLAMLAGGQETQYFGPGTRLLVL.

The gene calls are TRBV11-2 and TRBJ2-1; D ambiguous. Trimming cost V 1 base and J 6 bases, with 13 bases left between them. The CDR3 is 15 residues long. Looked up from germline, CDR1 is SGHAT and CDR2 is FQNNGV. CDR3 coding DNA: TGTGCCAGCAGCTTAGTGCCCGGACGGGTCAATGAGCAGTTCTTC. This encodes CASSLVPGRVNEQFF.